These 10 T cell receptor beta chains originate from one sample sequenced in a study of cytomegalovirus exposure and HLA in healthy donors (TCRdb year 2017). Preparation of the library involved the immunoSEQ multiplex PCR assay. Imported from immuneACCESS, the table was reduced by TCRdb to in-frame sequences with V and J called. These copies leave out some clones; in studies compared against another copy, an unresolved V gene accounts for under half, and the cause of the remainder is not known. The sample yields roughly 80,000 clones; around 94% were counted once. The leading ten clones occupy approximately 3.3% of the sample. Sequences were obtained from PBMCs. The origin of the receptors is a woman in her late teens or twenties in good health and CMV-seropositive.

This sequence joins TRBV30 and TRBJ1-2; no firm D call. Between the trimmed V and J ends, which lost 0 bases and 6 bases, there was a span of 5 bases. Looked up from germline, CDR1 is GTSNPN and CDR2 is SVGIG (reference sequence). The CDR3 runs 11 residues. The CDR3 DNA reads TGTGCCTGGAGTGTAGGAGATGGCTACACCTTC. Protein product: CAWSVGDGYTF.

For the CDR3, the DNA is TGCGCCAGCAGCCTCGGGAGCTCTAACTATGGCTACACCTTC. This encodes CASSLGSSNYGYTF. The chain uses TRBV5-1 and TRBJ1-2; D unresolved. The germline V gene encodes CDR1 SGHRS and CDR2 YFSETQ. CDR3 length: 14 amino acids. Deletions cut 4 bases from V and 0 bases from J, with 10 bases between. The full variable domain, rest sourced from reference TRBV5-1 and TRBJ1-2, is KAGVTQTPRYLIKTRGQQVTLSCSPISGHRSVSWYQQTPGQGLQFLFEYFSETQRNKGNFPGRFSGRQFSNSRSEMNVSTLELGDSALYLCASSLGSSNYGYTFGSGTRLTVV.

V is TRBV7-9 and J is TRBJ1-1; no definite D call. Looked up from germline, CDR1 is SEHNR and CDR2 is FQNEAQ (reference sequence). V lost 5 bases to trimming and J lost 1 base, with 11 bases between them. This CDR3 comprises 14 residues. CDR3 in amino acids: CASSPDGANTEAFF. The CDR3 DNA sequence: TGTGCCAGCAGCCCCGACGGAGCGAACACTGAAGCTTTCTTT.

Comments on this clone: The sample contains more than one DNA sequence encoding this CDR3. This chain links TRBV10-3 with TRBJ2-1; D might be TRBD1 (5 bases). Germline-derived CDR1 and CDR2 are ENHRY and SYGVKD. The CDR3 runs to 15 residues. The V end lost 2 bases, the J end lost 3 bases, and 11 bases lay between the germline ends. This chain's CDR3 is CAISEKRGGYNEQFF. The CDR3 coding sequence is TGTGCCATCAGTGAGAAAAGGGGTGGCTACAATGAGCAGTTCTTC.

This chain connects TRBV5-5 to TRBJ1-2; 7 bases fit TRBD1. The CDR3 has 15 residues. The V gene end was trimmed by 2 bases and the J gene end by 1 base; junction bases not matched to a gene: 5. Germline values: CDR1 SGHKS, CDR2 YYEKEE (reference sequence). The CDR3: CASSFTGDFNYGYTF. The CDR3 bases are TGTGCCAGCAGCTTTACAGGGGATTTTAACTATGGCTACACCTTC.

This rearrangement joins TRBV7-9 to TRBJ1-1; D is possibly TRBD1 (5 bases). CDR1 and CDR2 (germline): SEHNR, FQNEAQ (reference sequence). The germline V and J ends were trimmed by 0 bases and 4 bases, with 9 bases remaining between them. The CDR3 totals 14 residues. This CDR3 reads CASSLALRGTEAFF. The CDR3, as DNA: TGTGCCAGCAGCTTAGCGCTTAGGGGCACTGAAGCTTTCTTT.

DNA for the CDR3: TGTGCCAGCAGCCCCGGCACCGGGGAGCTGTTTTTT. Its translation: CASSPGTGELFF. The chain couples TRBV7-3 to TRBJ2-2; D remains unclear. The CDR3 is made up of 12 amino acids. Trimming took off 5 bases at V and 4 bases at J, with 5 bases between the two ends. Germline V CDR1 and CDR2: SGHTA, FQGTGA.

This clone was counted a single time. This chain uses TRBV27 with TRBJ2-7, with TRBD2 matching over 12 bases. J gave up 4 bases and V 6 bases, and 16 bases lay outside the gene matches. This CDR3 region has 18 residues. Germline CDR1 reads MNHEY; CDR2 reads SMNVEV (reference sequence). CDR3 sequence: CASSPLRQTSGRGYEQYF. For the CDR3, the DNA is TGTGCCAGCAGCCCCCTTAGGCAGACTAGCGGGAGAGGGTACGAGCAGTACTTC.

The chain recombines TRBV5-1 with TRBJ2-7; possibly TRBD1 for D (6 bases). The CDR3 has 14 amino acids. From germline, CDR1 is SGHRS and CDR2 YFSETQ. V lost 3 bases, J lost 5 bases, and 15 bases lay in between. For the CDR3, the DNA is TGCGCCAGCAGCTGGACAGTGGGAAACAACGAGCAGTACTTC. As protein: CASSWTVGNNEQYF.

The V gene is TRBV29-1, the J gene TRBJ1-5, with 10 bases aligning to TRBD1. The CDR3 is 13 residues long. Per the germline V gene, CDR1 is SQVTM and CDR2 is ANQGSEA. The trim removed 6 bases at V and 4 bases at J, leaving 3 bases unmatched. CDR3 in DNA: TGCAGCGTCGGACAGGGGGTAAATCAGCCCCAGCATTTT. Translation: CSVGQGVNQPQHF.